These 12 T cell receptor beta chains originate from one sample sequenced in a study of T cells in Graves' hyperthyroidism and ophthalmopathy. Amplified TCR beta CDR3 regions derived from RNA transcripts. When the TCR CDR3 underwent first-round RT-PCR, the HTBI primer set was used. TCRdb fed the multiplex PCR reads into MiXCR, producing one record per CDR3 protein. The repertoire has hundreds of thousands of distinct CDR3 sequences, about a third of them found once; the top ten carry 30% to 40%. The sample taken for sequencing was blood. The source is a woman between 40 and 55 years old with Graves' hyperthyroidism.

This clonotype was recorded at least ten times. The rearrangement joins TRBV7-2 to TRBJ1-2; D uncertain. The CDR3 sequence is 11 residues long. With 5 bases removed from V and 7 bases from J, the gap between germline ends came to 8 bases. Germline V gene data show CDR1 as SGHTA and CDR2 as FQGNSA. The CDR3 here is CASSPGVGYTF. CDR3 in DNA: TGTGCCAGCAGCCCCGGGGTTGGCTACACCTTC.

Details on this clonotype: One base away lies a much larger clone, so this may be a sequencing read error. This chain joins TRBV5-1 and TRBJ1-1; possible D gene TRBD1, 5 bases. The CDR3 is made up of 13 amino acids. Germline V gene data show CDR1 as SGHRS and CDR2 as YFSETQ. The CDR3 DNA is TGCGCCAGCAGCTCGGGGGAGGACACTGAAGCTTTGTTT. Protein: CASSSGEDTEALF.

This clonotype was seen only a few times. An end of the junction differs from the germline gene, which may be a read error. This chain uses TRBV24-1 with TRBJ2-3; no clear D gene. The CDR3 extends over 15 amino acids. Germline values: CDR1 KGHDR, CDR2 SFDVKD. The chain's CDR3 is CATSGTVDSTDTQYF. The CDR3 coding sequence is TGTGCCACCAGTGGAACGGTAGATAGCACGGATACGCAGTATTTT.

The V gene is TRBV20-1, the J gene TRBJ2-3; 8 bases line up with TRBD2. Germline V gives CDR1 DFQATT, CDR2 SNEGSKA (reference sequence). Trimming took 1 base from V and 8 from J; bases not matched to a gene: 8. The CDR3 is 14 residues long. CDR3 protein: CSARAGTREATQYF. The CDR3 DNA reads as TGCAGTGCTAGAGCTGGGACTAGGGAAGCTACGCAGTATTTT.

There are a few counts of this clonotype. The chain uses TRBV20-1 and TRBJ2-5; D may match TRBD1 or TRBD2 (6 bases each). V was pared by 1 base and J by 2 bases, with 14 bases between. There are 15 residues in the CDR3. Germline assignment: CDR1 DFQATT and CDR2 SNEGSKA (reference sequence). Written as DNA, the CDR3 is TGCAGTGCTAGAGGGAGGGCGGGGACACAAGAGACCCAGTACTTC. Encoded protein: CSARGRAGTQETQYF.

DNA for the CDR3: TGTGCCAGCAGTGATGTGGCCCGGGTGACAGTTTACGAGCAGTACTTC. Protein: CASSDVARVTVYEQYF. This chain uses TRBV25-1 with TRBJ2-7, with a tentative D call TRBD1 (5 bases). In germline, CDR1 is MGHDK, CDR2 SYGVNS. The CDR3 covers 16 residues. The V and J ends lost 3 bases and 4 bases respectively, with 19 bases between them.

This chain links TRBV7-9 with TRBJ1-2; 7 positions match TRBD1. The length of the CDR3 is 16 residues. The germline gives CDR1 SEHNR, CDR2 FQNEAQ (reference sequence). Trimming cost V 4 bases and J 8 bases; bases outside gene matches: 16. CDR3 nucleotide sequence: TGTGCCAGCAGCTCGTCAAAAACAGGGGACCAGGGCGGCTACACCTTC. Protein product: CASSSSKTGDQGGYTF.

This clonotype was seen only a few times. The J gene is TRBJ2-2, the V gene TRBV5-5, with D possibly TRBD1 on 5 matching bases. V lost 4 bases and J 2 bases, leaving 21 bases between the germline ends. CDR1 and CDR2 from the germline V gene are SGHKS and YYEKEE (reference sequence). This CDR3 is built from 18 residues. The DNA for the CDR3 is TGTGCCAGCAGCCAGGGCAGGCCGCACACTTCTAACACCGGGGAGCTGTTTTTT. Its translation: CASSQGRPHTSNTGELFF. The full variable domain, completed using reference TRBV5-5 and TRBJ2-2, is DAGVTQSPTHLIKTRGQQVTLRCSPISGHKSVSWYQQVLGQGPQFIFQYYEKEERGRGNFPDRFSARQFPNYSSELNVNALLLGDSALYLCASSQGRPHTSNTGELFFGEGSRLTVL.

This clonotype has more than one count but fewer than ten. The V call is TRBV5-1, the J call TRBJ1-1, with D possibly being TRBD1 (6 bases). Trimming shortened V by 2 bases and J by 5 bases, and 13 bases separated the two germline ends. This CDR3 is 14 amino acids long. CDR1 and CDR2 (germline): SGHRS, YFSETQ. CDR3 DNA: TGCGCCAGCAGCTTCAGGGGAGACGGAACTGAAGCTTTCTTT. Translated, it gives CASSFRGDGTEAFF.

This clonotype was seen only a few times. The chain combines TRBV7-9 with TRBJ2-6; D gene ambiguous. Germline V gene lookup returns CDR1 SEHNR and CDR2 FQNEAQ (reference sequence). The CDR3 has 12 residues. Trimming left V 4 bases short and J 9 bases short, with 7 bases between. The chain's CDR3 is CASSSGDNVLTF. CDR3 DNA: TGTGCCAGCAGCTCTGGAGACAACGTCCTGACTTTC.

The table lists this clonotype with many counts. The CDR3 region is CASSEGWAAEQYF. The CDR3 DNA reads as TGTGCCAGCAGTGAAGGGTGGGCAGCCGAGCAGTACTTC. The V call is TRBV2, the J call TRBJ2-7; unclear D gene. The germline V and J ends were trimmed by 1 base and 6 bases, with 10 bases remaining between them. The CDR3 runs 13 residues. Germline CDR1 SNHLY, CDR2 FYNNEI.

This clonotype was seen at least ten times. The chain uses TRBV10-3 and TRBJ2-2; 9 bases agree with TRBD1. Germline V lookup: CDR1 ENHRY, CDR2 SYGVKD. The CDR3 contains 14 residues. Trimming at V came to 11 bases and at J to 5 bases, leaving 9 bases not matched to a gene. CDR3 in DNA: TGTGCCTCCCGGTCGACAGGGGGAACCGGGGAGCTGTTTTTT. This encodes CASRSTGGTGELFF.